This T cell receptor beta chain was obtained from a study of cytomegalovirus exposure and HLA in healthy donors. Study in general: It was reported in a later analysis that the 100 to 150 validation repertoires used the same platform as the 650 to 800 first-cohort repertoires.

The CDR3 loop spans 16 amino acids. With 3 bases clipped from V and 5 bases from J, the junction kept 6 bases outside the gene matches. Per the germline V gene, CDR1 is MGHRA and CDR2 is YSYEKL. TCRdb's copy holds only in-frame clones and misses some; the assay was immunoSEQ multiplex PCR. Of 150,000 to 200,000 clones in the sample, about 81% were seen once. General study results and limits: Three chains linked to CMV were shown in vitro to be specific for CMV antigens. According to a subsequent analysis, TCR clusters identified in the first cohort showed a tendency to co-occur across the 100 to 150 validation repertoires.

About this clone: The target antigen is unknown.

The donors belonged to the approximately 120-subject validation cohort, separate from the roughly 600-subject first cohort. Sequencing was carried out using PBMCs. The receptor's source is a woman in her thirties in good health and CMV-seronegative. This chain uses TRBV4-1 with TRBJ2-1; TRBD2 matches at 11 bases. The CDR3 protein is CASSQPETSGNNEQFF. CDR3 nucleotides: TGCGCCAGCAGCCAGCCGGAGACTAGCGGGAACAATGAGCAGTTCTTC.